Each of the 24 T cell receptor beta chains below was sequenced from the same sample in a study of blood T cell repertoires in COVID-19. Method: immunoSEQ multiplex PCR; TCRdb's copy keeps in-frame clones and lacks some. Here the sample spans around 100,000 clones, about 80% being singletons. Sequenced material: peripheral blood. The receptors stem from a woman between 65 and 79 years old with acute or convalescent COVID-19.

This clone was picked up a small number of times. J is TRBJ1-1 and V is TRBV6-2 or TRBV6-3; unclear D gene. Trimming shortened V by 4 bases and J by 9 bases, and 18 bases separated the two germline ends. This CDR3 is 14 amino acids long. Germline V gene sequence: CDR1 MNHEY, CDR2 SVGEGT. The chain's CDR3 is CASSSSDPPNQAFF. The CDR3 DNA sequence: TGTGCCAGCAGTTCAAGCGACCCCCCAAACCAAGCTTTCTTT.

The chain has TRBV27 and TRBJ1-1, with unresolved D. Per the germline V gene, CDR1 is MNHEY and CDR2 is SMNVEV (reference sequence). This CDR3 has 13 amino acids. V shed 1 base and J shed 7 bases, with 10 bases lying between them. The CDR3 is CASSLCMRCEAFF. As DNA, the CDR3 is TGTGCCAGCAGTTTATGTATGAGGTGTGAAGCTTTCTTT.

This clone came up once. This chain links TRBV3-1 (or the pseudogene TRBV3-2) with TRBJ1-2; 7 bases fit TRBD1. The CDR3 has 13 amino acids. V lost 4 bases and J lost 4; bases outside the gene matches: 3. Germline V gene lookup returns CDR1 LGHDT and CDR2 YNNKEL (reference sequence). CDR3 DNA sequence: TGTGCCAGCAGCCCAACAGGGGCCTATGGCTACACCTTC. It specifies CASSPTGAYGYTF.

The gene calls are TRBV2 and TRBJ2-5, with a possible D match to TRBD2 (5 bases). V lost 7 bases and J lost 2, with 11 bases in between. The CDR3 loop spans 13 amino acids. Per the germline V gene, CDR1 is SNHLY and CDR2 is FYNNEI. The CDR3 DNA reads TGTGCCAGCATCCTGGACTTTCAAGAGACCCAGTACTTC. Protein sequence: CASILDFQETQYF.

V is TRBV9 and J is TRBJ2-3; TRBD2 aligns across 12 bases. The germline V gene encodes CDR1 SGDLS and CDR2 YYNGEE. The CDR3 extends over 18 amino acids. The ends lost 1 base at V and 6 bases at J; junction bases unmatched: 12. In nucleotides, the CDR3 is TGTGCCAGCAGCGTAAGCGCCCAACTAGCGGGGGGTGGCGATACGCAGTATTTT. Protein: CASSVSAQLAGGGDTQYF.

This chain links TRBV11-2 with TRBJ2-7; D perhaps matches TRBD1 (7 bases). The CDR3 has 14 residues. Germline values: CDR1 SGHAT, CDR2 FQNNGV. Trimming removed 1 base from V and 5 bases from J, with 12 bases in between. CDR3 amino acids: CASSLVQGGNEQYF. The CDR3 DNA follows: TGTGCCAGCAGCTTAGTTCAGGGGGGCAACGAGCAGTACTTC.

This clone was counted a few times. This chain joins TRBV18 and TRBJ1-5, with D perhaps matching TRBD1 (6 bases). CDR3 length: 15 residues. Germline-derived CDR1 and CDR2 are KGHSH and LQKENI. Trimming shortened V by 3 bases and J by 6 bases, and 15 bases separated the two germline ends. The CDR3 DNA is TGTGCCAGCTCACCGGGGGGGCAGAGGGGTCAGCCCCAGCATTTT. Amino acid sequence: CASSPGGQRGQPQHF.

V gene TRBV19 combines with J gene TRBJ1-1, with 7 bases fitting TRBD1. Germline values: CDR1 LNHDA, CDR2 SQIVND (reference sequence). The CDR3 is 14 amino acids. The V segment lost 6 bases and the J segment 2 bases; nucleotides outside the gene matches: 6. CDR3 sequence (DNA): TGTGCCAGTAGGGGCACAGGGGTAAACACTGAAGCTTTCTTT. It yields the protein CASRGTGVNTEAFF.

The V and J genes are TRBV6-1 and TRBJ1-4; TRBD1 aligns across 7 bases. CDR1 MNHNS and CDR2 SASEGT come from the germline V gene. The ends lost 2 bases at V and 10 bases at J; junction bases unmatched: 13. The length of the CDR3 is 16 residues. As DNA, the CDR3 is TGTGCCAGCAGTGAAACAACAGGGGTCGGAAAGGGAAAACTGTTTTTT. Translated: CASSETTGVGKGKLFF.

A single count supports this clone. This rearrangement joins TRBV5-1 to TRBJ2-5, with D uncertain. The CDR3 length is 15 residues. V was pared by 6 bases and J by 2 bases, with 17 bases between. The germline CDR1 and CDR2 sequences are SGHRS and YFSETQ. This CDR3 reads CASNLEQSIQETQYF. CDR3 DNA: TGCGCCAGCAACCTTGAACAGTCGATACAAGAGACCCAGTACTTC.

This sequence joins TRBV11-2 and TRBJ1-2; 7 bases are a match to TRBD1. V dropped 5 bases and J dropped 4; count of bases not matched to a gene: 10. There are 15 residues in the CDR3. CDR1 and CDR2 from the germline V gene are SGHAT and FQNNGV. DNA for the CDR3: TGTGCCAGCAGCCCCTCCTCAGGGGGAGTCTATGGCTACACCTTC. Translation gives CASSPSSGGVYGYTF.

V usage is TRBV6-1 and J usage is TRBJ2-6; 12 bases are a match to TRBD1. V shed 3 bases, J shed 0 bases, and the junction held 0 bases outside the gene matches. The CDR3 contains 17 residues. Germline V gives CDR1 MNHNS, CDR2 SASEGT. The CDR3 coding sequence is TGTGCCAGCAGTGAGGGACAGGGGGCCTCTGGGGCCAACGTCCTGACTTTC. Amino acid sequence: CASSEGQGASGANVLTF.

The chain is built from TRBV30 and TRBJ2-7; the match to TRBD1 covers 7 bases. With V trimmed by 1 base and J by 6 bases, 9 bases remained unmatched. This CDR3 contains 14 residues. The germline gives CDR1 GTSNPN, CDR2 SVGIG (reference sequence). The CDR3 DNA follows: TGTGCCTGGAGTGGCAGGGGGAAATCTGGCGAGCAGTACTTC. Its protein product is CAWSGRGKSGEQYF.

The CDR3 reads CASSLLAGGLSEQYF. CDR3 bases: TGTGCCAGCTCACTCCTAGCGGGGGGGCTGAGCGAGCAGTACTTC. The chain recombines TRBV18 with TRBJ2-7; 12 bases line up with TRBD2. The junction had 7 bases not matched to a gene; V was cut back by 4 bases and J by 6 bases. Germline values: CDR1 KGHSH, CDR2 LQKENI. This CDR3 has 15 amino acids.

This chain joins TRBV3-1 (or the pseudogene TRBV3-2) and TRBJ1-1, with 9 bases fitting TRBD1. Germline V CDR1 and CDR2: LGHDT, YNNKEL (reference sequence). V lost 2 bases to trimming and J lost 11 bases; unmatched junction nucleotides: 9. This CDR3 spans 14 amino acids. The CDR3 here is CASSQTGGGVVAFF. In DNA, the CDR3 is TGTGCCAGCAGCCAAACAGGGGGCGGGGTGGTCGCTTTCTTT.

The chain couples TRBV5-1 to TRBJ2-7; D is perhaps TRBD1 (5 bases). The CDR3 contains 13 residues. Trimming removed 6 bases at V and 3 bases at J, with 13 bases between. Germline CDR1 SGHRS, CDR2 YFSETQ. In DNA form, the CDR3 reads TGCGCCAGCAAGCAAGACAGTATCTACGAGCAGTACTTC. It is translated as CASKQDSIYEQYF. Filled out from reference TRBV5-1 and TRBJ2-7, the complete variable domain reads KAGVTQTPRYLIKTRGQQVTLSCSPISGHRSVSWYQQTPGQGLQFLFEYFSETQRNKGNFPGRFSGRQFSNSRSEMNVSTLELGDSALYLCASKQDSIYEQYFGPGTRLTVT.

This rearrangement joins TRBV29-1 to TRBJ2-1; D not certain. CDR3 size: 13 residues. CDR1 is SQVTM and CDR2 is ANQGSEA in the germline V gene. The V end lost 7 bases, the J end lost 1 base, and 11 bases lay between the germline ends. The CDR3 sequence: CSAHGQSYNEQFF. The DNA of the CDR3 is TGCAGCGCCCATGGCCAGTCCTACAATGAGCAGTTCTTC.

This clone occurred once. V gene TRBV24-1 combines with J gene TRBJ1-5; D might be TRBD1 (5 bases). This CDR3 spans 13 amino acids. V was pared by 3 bases and J by 7 bases, with 9 bases between. Looked up from germline, CDR1 is KGHDR and CDR2 is SFDVKD. CDR3 sequence: CATSDRQIQPQHF. CDR3 DNA sequence: TGTGCCACCAGTGATCGACAGATACAGCCCCAGCATTTT.

This clone has only a few counts. This chain joins TRBV18 and TRBJ1-5; TRBD1 matches 9 bases. CDR1 KGHSH and CDR2 LQKENI come from the germline V gene. V trimming: 5 bases; J trimming: 4 bases; junction bases outside the gene matches: 9. The CDR3 runs 16 residues. This CDR3 is CASSAGSGTGNQPQHF. As DNA, the CDR3 is TGTGCCAGCTCAGCCGGGAGCGGGACAGGGAATCAGCCCCAGCATTTT.

The chain uses TRBV4-3 and TRBJ1-2; D might be TRBD1 (5 bases). The V and J ends lost 3 bases and 1 base respectively, with 12 bases between them. The CDR3 consists of 15 residues. The V gene's germline CDR1 is LGHNA and CDR2 YSLEER. The CDR3 nucleotides are TGCGCCAGCAGCCAGGGCGACAGCTATAACTATGGCTACACCTTC. Translating it yields CASSQGDSYNYGYTF.

This clone was detected a few times. V gene TRBV6-2 or TRBV6-3 combines with J gene TRBJ1-5, with a tentative D call TRBD1 (5 bases). Trimming stripped 6 bases from V and 6 bases from J, with 15 bases between. The germline V gene encodes CDR1 MNHEY and CDR2 SVGEGT. CDR3 length: 14 residues. CDR3 protein: CASSHGGGSQPQHF. In nucleotides, the CDR3 is TGTGCCAGCAGCCACGGGGGGGGTAGTCAGCCCCAGCATTTT.

The V gene is TRBV6-4, the J gene TRBJ1-3, with no clear D. Between the trimmed V and J ends, which lost 3 bases and 2 bases, there was a span of 5 bases. This CDR3 has 13 residues. The germline V gene encodes CDR1 MRHNA and CDR2 SNTAGT. The CDR3 protein is CASSETAGNTIYF. For the CDR3, the DNA is TGTGCCAGCAGTGAAACGGCTGGAAACACCATATATTTT.

The sample holds one count of this clone. This chain's CDR3 is CASSSQGNTDTQYF. In nucleotides, the CDR3 is TGTGCCAGCAGCTCACAGGGGAACACAGATACGCAGTATTTT. The chain recombines TRBV7-2 with TRBJ2-3, with 7 bases matching TRBD1. The CDR3 has 14 amino acids. After removal of 4 bases from V and 2 bases from J, the junction contained 3 bases not matched to a gene. Germline CDR1 reads SGHTA; CDR2 reads FQGNSA.

This clone has a handful of counts. The chain employs TRBV3-1 (or the pseudogene TRBV3-2) and TRBJ1-5; 9 nucleotides match TRBD1. The V and J ends lost 5 bases and 9 bases, in that order; junction bases with no gene match: 8. The CDR3 covers 14 residues. Germline CDR1 and CDR2: LGHDT and YNNKEL (reference sequence). The CDR3 nucleotides read TGTGCCAGCAGCTCCGGGACAGGGATGCCGCCCCAGCATTTT. This codes for CASSSGTGMPPQHF.